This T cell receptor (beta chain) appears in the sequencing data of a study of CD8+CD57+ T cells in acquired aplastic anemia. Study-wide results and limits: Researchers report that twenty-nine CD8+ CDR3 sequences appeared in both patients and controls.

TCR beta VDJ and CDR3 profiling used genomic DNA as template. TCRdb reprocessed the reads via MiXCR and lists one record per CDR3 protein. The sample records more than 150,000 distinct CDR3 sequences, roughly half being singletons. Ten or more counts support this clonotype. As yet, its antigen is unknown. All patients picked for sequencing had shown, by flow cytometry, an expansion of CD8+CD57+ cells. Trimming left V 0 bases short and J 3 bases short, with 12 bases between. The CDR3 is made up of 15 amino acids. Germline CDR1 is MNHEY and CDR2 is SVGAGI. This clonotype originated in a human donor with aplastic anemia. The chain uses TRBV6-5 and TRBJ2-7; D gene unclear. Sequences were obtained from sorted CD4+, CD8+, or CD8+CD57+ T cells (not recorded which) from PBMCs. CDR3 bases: TGTGCCAGCAGTTACTCCCCGACCCCGGGCTACGAGCAGTACTTC. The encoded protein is CASSYSPTPGYEQYF.